This TCR beta chain derives from a study of T-cell reconstitution after alpha-beta-depleted transplantation in children. Researchers prepared the TCRbeta library using unique molecular identifiers, the study reports. TCRdb called the PCR reads again in MiXCR, with one record for every CDR3 protein. Seen here are 500,000 to 600,000 distinct CDR3 sequences, approximately 20% observed once, and the top ten hold more than 2.5%. The germline gives CDR1 MNHNS, CDR2 SASEGT. CDR3 length: 14 residues. Deletions cut 6 bases from V and 4 bases from J, with 15 bases between. The V gene is TRBV6-1, the J gene TRBJ1-1; no firm D call. Material: PBMCs from the stem cell graft donor, obtained from the stem cell graft. The clonotype comes from a human donor who donated a stem cell graft to a child with acute lymphoblastic leukemia. CDR3 DNA: TGTGCCAGCAGCCTAGGTTCAGTGATCACTGAAGCTTTCTTT. It encodes CASSLGSVITEAFF.